This is a list of T cell receptor beta chains from one sample in a study of T cell responses to AZD1222 COVID-19 vaccine. Sequenced by immunoSEQ multiplex PCR; TCRdb stores in-frame clones only, minus some. Of tens of thousands of clones listed, 88% are singletons. Sequenced material: peripheral blood, taken 28 days after the second AZD1222 dose. These receptors all stem from an adult who received the AZD1222 COVID-19 vaccine. CDR3s include the opening cysteine and the closing phenylalanine or tryptophan. The order of the fields is J gene, V gene, CDR3 protein.

>TRBJ2-1|TRBV27
CASSFSGIYDEQFF
>TRBJ2-7|TRBV4-1
CASSQAIRTGGNEQYF
>TRBJ2-7|TRBV10-3
CAISEYLEQYF
>TRBJ1-2|TRBV2
CASSLAYGYTF
>TRBJ2-5|TRBV29-1
CSVGTAQETQYF
>TRBJ1-2|TRBV2
CASSEGAYGYTF
>TRBJ1-1|TRBV29-1
CSAQTRADTEAFF
>TRBJ2-5|TRBV6-2/TRBV6-3
CASSYRGVTPETQYF
>TRBJ2-2|TRBV6-2/TRBV6-3
CASSPLAENTGELFF
>TRBJ2-7|TRBV28
CASTRRRTSGSSYEQYF
>TRBJ2-7|TRBV5-1
CASRPGTDTYEQYF
>TRBJ1-3|TRBV10-3
CAISEKDSGNTIYF
>TRBJ2-3|TRBV5-1
CASSLGGFADTQYF
>TRBJ1-1|TRBV5-1
CASSSDRVTEAFF
>TRBJ1-1|TRBV19
CASSISATKNTEAFF
>TRBJ2-3|TRBV7-2
CASSPDAMGTDTQYF
>TRBJ2-5|TRBV7-9
CASSPADIPRETQYF
>TRBJ2-7|TRBV27
CASSSSVYEQYF
>TRBJ2-5|TRBV5-6
CASSFLGGARGTQYF
>TRBJ2-1|TRBV2
CASSEVIGQSYNEQFF
>TRBJ1-2|TRBV7-2
CASSFRTGGYGYTF
>TRBJ1-1|TRBV15
CATSRGGTGLGDTEAFF
>TRBJ1-1|TRBV6-5
CASSLGQGDTEAFF
>TRBJ2-7|TRBV5-1
CASRGRGHSYEQYF
>TRBJ2-1|TRBV29-1
CSVGGTGDRQFF
>TRBJ1-2|TRBV6-6
CASRRQGLNYGYTF
>TRBJ1-1|TRBV3-1/TRBV3-2
CASGRGGPEAFF
>TRBJ2-5|TRBV24-1
CATSETGGGETQYF
>TRBJ2-1|TRBV7-2
CASSPHRAGAINEQFF
>TRBJ1-2|TRBV4-1
CASSQARSTGGTNYGYTF
>TRBJ2-5|TRBV9
CASSVVAGVGETQYF
>TRBJ1-2|TRBV5-6
CASSLRRGAYSYGYTF
>TRBJ2-5|TRBV27
CASSLTSGTPEAQYF
>TRBJ2-1|TRBV7-6
CASSFGNEQFF
>TRBJ1-2|TRBV6-1
CASSEHNGYTF